The sample holds many counts of the clone carrying this T cell receptor (beta chain). This CDR3 has 13 residues. Unmatched junction bases numbered 2, after V lost 5 bases and J lost 3 bases. The V gene's germline CDR1 is MNHEY and CDR2 SMNVEV (reference sequence). TCRdb recomputed calls from the RACE reads with MiXCR, one row per CDR3 protein. The sample includes approximately 260,000 distinct CDR3 sequences, 7.5% to 9% of them seen just once. This sample was included in a study of human T cells and chemical hapten exposure. The overall study: Alopecia areata, totalis or universalis was found in mostly female patients. Slight volume differences across pooled libraries mainly accounted for varying per-sample TCR yields.

Time point defined: pre-sensitization, week 0. Treatment indicated: therapeutic diphenylcyclopropenone sensitization with weekly scalp DPC. The sequence was obtained from a woman aged 40 to 49 with alopecia areata. Some clones in this sample may be carry-over from other donors' samples. The sample here was whole blood, taken in connection with sensitization to the hapten diphenylcyclopropenone (DPC). The chain has TRBV27 and TRBJ2-5, with 8 positions matching TRBD1. CDR3 sequence reads: CASSRTGKETQYF. CDR3 DNA sequence: TGTGCCAGCAGTCGGACAGGGAAAGAGACCCAGTACTTC.